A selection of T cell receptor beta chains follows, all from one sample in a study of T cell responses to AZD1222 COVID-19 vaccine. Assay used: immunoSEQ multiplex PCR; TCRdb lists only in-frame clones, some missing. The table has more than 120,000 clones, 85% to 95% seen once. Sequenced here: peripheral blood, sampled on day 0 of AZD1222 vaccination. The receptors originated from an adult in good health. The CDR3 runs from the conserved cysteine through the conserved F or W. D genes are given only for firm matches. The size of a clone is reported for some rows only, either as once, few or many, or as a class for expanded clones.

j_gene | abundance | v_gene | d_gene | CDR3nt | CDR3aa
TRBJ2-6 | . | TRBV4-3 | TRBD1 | TGCGCCAGCAGCCAAGATCAAAGGACAGGGGAGGTCGCTGGGGCCAACGTCCTGACTTTC | CASSQDQRTGEVAGANVLTF
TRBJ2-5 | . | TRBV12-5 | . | TGTGCTAGTGGTTTGGTGAAAAGGGAAGAGACCCAGTACTTC | CASGLVKREETQYF
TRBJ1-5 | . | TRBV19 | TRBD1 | TGTGCCAGTAGTTTTGGAGGACAGGGGAATCAGCCCCAGCATTTT | CASSFGGQGNQPQHF
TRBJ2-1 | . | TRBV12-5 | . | TGTGCTAGTGGTTCCGACCTCTTCCCCGGGAATGAGCAGTTCTTC | CASGSDLFPGNEQFF
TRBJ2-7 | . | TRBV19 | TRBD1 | TGTGCCAGTAGTTTCCTCCCCGGGACAGACTACGAGCAGTACTTC | CASSFLPGTDYEQYF
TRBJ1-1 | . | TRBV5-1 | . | TGCGCCAGCAGCTTCAACAGGGACACTGAAGCTTTCTTT | CASSFNRDTEAFF
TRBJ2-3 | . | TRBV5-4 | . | TGTGCCAGCAGCGGATCCACAGATACGCAGTATTTT | CASSGSTDTQYF
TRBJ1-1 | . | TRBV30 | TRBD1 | TGTGCCTGGAGTGTAGGGGGCCAAGTGAACACTGAAGCTTTCTTT | CAWSVGGQVNTEAFF
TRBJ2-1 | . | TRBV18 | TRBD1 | TGTGCCAGCTCATCTAACAGGGGGCTCGGTGAGCAGTTCTTC | CASSSNRGLGEQFF
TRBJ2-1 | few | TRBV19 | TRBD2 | TGTGCCAGTAGTATAGGGACCGGGACTAGCGGGACTTACAATGAGCAGTTCTTC | CASSIGTGTSGTYNEQFF
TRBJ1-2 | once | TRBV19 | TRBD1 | TGTGCCAGTAGCGACAGGGTCTATGGCTACACCTTC | CASSDRVYGYTF
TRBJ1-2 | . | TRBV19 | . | TGTGCCAGTAGTATAGACCGCAGCTCGTATGGCTACACCTTC | CASSIDRSSYGYTF
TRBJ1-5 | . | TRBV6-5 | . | TGTGCCAGCACTACCCAGGGCGCCTTCAATCAGCCCCAGCATTTT | CASTTQGAFNQPQHF
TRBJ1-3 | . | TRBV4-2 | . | TGTGCCAGCAGCCAGACTGGAAACACCATATATTTT | CASSQTGNTIYF
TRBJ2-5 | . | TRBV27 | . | TGTGCCAGCAGTCCCGGGTTTGGAACAGGGAAGGAGACCCAGTACTTC | CASSPGFGTGKETQYF
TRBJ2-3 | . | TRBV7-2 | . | TGTGCCAGCAGCTCCCAAGGCGGGCGATCAGATACGCAGTATTTT | CASSSQGGRSDTQYF
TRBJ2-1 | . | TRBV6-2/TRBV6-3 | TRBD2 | TGTGCCAGCAGTTACCTACTAGCGGGGGGGCTCGGGAGGTCCTACAATGAGCAGTTCTTC | CASSYLLAGGLGRSYNEQFF
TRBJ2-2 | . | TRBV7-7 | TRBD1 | TGTGCCAGCAGCCCCAGCACAGGGGCCGACACCGGGGAGCTGTTTTTT | CASSPSTGADTGELFF
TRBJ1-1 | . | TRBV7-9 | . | TGTGCCAGCAGCGTAACGGGACCAAGGAACACTGAAGCTTTCTTT | CASSVTGPRNTEAFF
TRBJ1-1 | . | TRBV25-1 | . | TGTGCCAGCATGGGGGGGAACACTGAAGCTTTCTTT | CASMGGNTEAFF
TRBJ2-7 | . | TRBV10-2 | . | TGCGCCAGCAGTGAGCAGGCCTTGGGGGAGCAGTACTTC | CASSEQALGEQYF
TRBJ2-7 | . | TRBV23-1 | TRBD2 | TGCGCCAGCAGTCAATTTTTTTTCGGGGGGGCGCGTTGGACTAACGAGCAGTACTTC | CASSQFFFGGARWTNEQYF
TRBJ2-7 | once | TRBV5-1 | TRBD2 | TGCGCCAGCAGCTTGGGCGGACTAGCGGGGAGCTACGAGCAGTACTTC | CASSLGGLAGSYEQYF
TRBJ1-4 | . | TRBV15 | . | TGTGCCACCAGCCGAGGGGGGACTAATGAAAAACTGTTTTTT | CATSRGGTNEKLFF
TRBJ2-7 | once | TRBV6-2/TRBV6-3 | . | TGTGCCAGCAGTTACGGTGTAACCCTCTCCTACGAGCAGTACTTC | CASSYGVTLSYEQYF
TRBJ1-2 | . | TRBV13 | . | TGTGCCAGCAGCTTAGGGACAGCCCTCCGCTATGGCTACACCTTC | CASSLGTALRYGYTF
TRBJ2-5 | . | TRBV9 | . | TGTGCCAGCAGCGTAGATGGGGAAGAGACCCAGTACTTC | CASSVDGEETQYF
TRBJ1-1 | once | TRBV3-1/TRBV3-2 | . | TGTGCCAGCAGCCAACCTAGGGGGGGTAACCGGAGTCGGAACACTGAAGCTTTCTTT | CASSQPRGGNRSRNTEAFF
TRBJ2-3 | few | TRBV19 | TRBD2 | TGTGCCAGTAGTATGCAGCGGGGGGGCCTAGATACGCAGTATTTT | CASSMQRGGLDTQYF
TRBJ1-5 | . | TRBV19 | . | TGTGCCAGTACCACCAGGGGCGGGGGAAAATATCAGCCCCAGCATTTT | CASTTRGGGKYQPQHF
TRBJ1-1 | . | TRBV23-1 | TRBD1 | TGCGCCAGCAGTCAATCGGTGGGGACAGGGATAATTGAAGCTTTCTTT | CASSQSVGTGIIEAFF
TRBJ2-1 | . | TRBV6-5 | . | TGTGCCAGCAATGCGGGACGGGGGCTGTTCTTC | CASNAGRGLFF